Sequencing of this TCR beta chain was carried out in a study of shared clonotypes between healthy human individuals. Overall study context: The people who gave samples were a couple of women and three men aged 18 to 49.

Donors had no recently reported acute infections or vaccinations and were HIV-negative. There are many counts of this clone. Sorted-subset replicate PCRs used about 0.2 ug of genomic DNA. This amount corresponded to some 32,000 T cell genomes. Measured with immunoSEQ multiplex PCR; TCRdb has only the in-frame clones, and not every one. This sample carries some 660,000 clones, about 80% of them seen once, and the ten largest clones take more than 1.5%. The TCR comes from a woman in her twenties or thirties in good health. Sequenced material: memory CD4+ T cells sorted from blood. The subset: CD45RA-negative fraction.

This chain's CDR3 is CATQRLAGVPGNEQFF. The CDR3 DNA reads as TGTGCCACTCAACGACTAGCGGGAGTTCCTGGCAATGAGCAGTTCTTC. This chain connects TRBV2 to TRBJ2-1; 12 bases align to TRBD2. Germline trimming cut 10 bases from V and 6 bases from J; bases unmatched to any gene: 13. There are 16 residues in the CDR3. Germline-derived CDR1 and CDR2 are SNHLY and FYNNEI.